A single T cell receptor beta chain is shown here with its context. The data derive from a study of blood T cell repertoires in COVID-19. Using immunoSEQ multiplex PCR, the repertoire was profiled, and TCRdb retains in-frame clones only, with some absent. The table records about 180,000 clones, around 89% of them present only once. Germline lookup yields CDR1 LGHDT and CDR2 YNNKEL (reference sequence). Between the trimmed V and J ends, which lost 1 base and 5 bases, there was a span of 11 bases. This CDR3 comprises 15 residues. The chain is built from TRBV3-1 (or the pseudogene TRBV3-2) and TRBJ2-2; weak D call: TRBD2 (5 bases). Source material: peripheral blood. This TCR came from a man aged 18-30 years who had recovered from COVID-19. Here the CDR3 DNA reads TGTGCCAGCAGCCAAGCGGGAAGGGAAACCGGGGAGCTGTTTTTT. Translated: CASSQAGRETGELFF.